The 21 T cell receptor beta chains reported below all come from one sample, sequenced in a study of T cell responses to AZD1222 COVID-19 vaccine. This table comes from immunoSEQ multiplex PCR, and its TCRdb copy is limited to in-frame clones, with some not included. This table has some 130,000 clones, 80% to 95% appearing once. The material sequenced was peripheral blood, taken 28 days after the second AZD1222 dose. These receptors were collected from an adult who received the AZD1222 COVID-19 vaccine.

This chain links TRBV13 with TRBJ2-5, with D possibly called TRBD1 or TRBD2 (5 bases each). Germline CDR1 reads PRHDT; CDR2 reads FYEKMQ (reference sequence). The CDR3 consists of 15 residues. Between the trimmed V and J ends, which lost 4 bases and 4 bases, there was a span of 16 bases. The CDR3 loop reads CASSSRARVGETQYF. In nucleotides, the CDR3 is TGTGCCAGCAGCTCGCGGGCCAGGGTAGGAGAGACCCAGTACTTC.

The chain recombines TRBV7-2 with TRBJ2-7; 8 nucleotides agree with TRBD1. The CDR3 totals 15 residues. The J segment lost 0 bases and the V segment lost 1 base, leaving 2 bases of the junction unmatched. Germline V gene data show CDR1 as SGHTA and CDR2 as FQGNSA. The CDR3 is CASSLDRGSSYEQYF. The DNA for the CDR3 is TGTGCCAGCAGCTTAGACAGGGGGAGCTCCTACGAGCAGTACTTC.

The chain employs TRBV4-3 and TRBJ1-5; D may be TRBD1 (6 bases). Trimming stripped 3 bases from V and 5 bases from J, with 14 bases between. CDR1 is LGHNA and CDR2 is YSLEER in the germline V gene. This CDR3 has 15 residues. The chain's CDR3 is CASSQGSQGHQPQHF. The CDR3 bases are TGCGCCAGCAGCCAGGGTAGCCAGGGGCATCAGCCCCAGCATTTT.

This clone was seen only once. The chain uses TRBV18 and TRBJ1-1, with 9 bases identical to TRBD1. This CDR3 is built from 15 residues. With 6 bases clipped from V and 4 bases from J, the junction kept 9 bases outside the gene matches. Per the germline V gene, CDR1 is KGHSH and CDR2 is LQKENI. DNA for the CDR3: TGTGCCAGCTCTCGCACCGGGACAGGGACCACTGAAGCTTTCTTT. Amino acid sequence: CASSRTGTGTTEAFF. The full variable domain, in which reference TRBV18 and TRBJ1-1 provide the parts outside the CDR3, is NAGVMQNPRHLVRRRGQEARLRCSPMKGHSHVYWYRQLPEEGLKFMVYLQKENIIDESGMPKERFSAEFPKEGPSILRIQQVVRGDSAAYFCASSRTGTGTTEAFFGQGTRLTVV.

V usage is TRBV20-1 and J usage is TRBJ1-1; D not resolved. Germline assignment: CDR1 DFQATT and CDR2 SNEGSKA (reference sequence). This CDR3 spans 14 amino acids. Trimming left V 3 bases short and J 6 bases short, with 17 bases between. The CDR3 reads CSASQEGLTAEAFF. The CDR3 DNA is TGCAGTGCTAGTCAAGAAGGGCTTACGGCTGAAGCTTTCTTT.

This chain links TRBV18 with TRBJ2-7; 10 bases agree with TRBD2. The length of the CDR3 is 15 residues. The germline gives CDR1 KGHSH, CDR2 LQKENI. The V and J ends lost 1 base and 4 bases, in that order; junction bases with no gene match: 4. DNA for the CDR3: TGTGCCAGCTCACCACTCGCTAGCGGGAGTTACGAGCAGTACTTC. This gives the protein CASSPLASGSYEQYF.

The chain employs TRBV20-1 and TRBJ1-3, with a tentative D call TRBD1 (6 bases). The CDR3 length is 13 residues. CDR1 is DFQATT and CDR2 is SNEGSKA in the germline V gene (reference sequence). V lost 6 bases and J 7 bases, leaving 16 bases between the germline ends. CDR3: CSASTTGTNTIYF. The CDR3 bases are TGCAGTGCCAGTACTACAGGGACGAACACCATATATTTT.

The chain links TRBV10-3 to TRBJ2-3, with 13 bases identical to TRBD2. V lost 2 bases and J lost 4; bases outside the gene matches: 6. Per the germline V gene, CDR1 is ENHRY and CDR2 is SYGVKD. The CDR3 covers 17 residues. CDR3 in amino acids: CAISEPGLAGVPDTQYF. The CDR3 nucleotides are TGTGCCATCAGTGAGCCCGGACTAGCGGGAGTTCCAGATACGCAGTATTTT.

The J gene is TRBJ2-7, the V gene TRBV28; 8 bases match TRBD1. CDR3 length: 18 amino acids. CDR1 is MDHEN, CDR2 SYDVKM, per germline. Unmatched junction bases numbered 14, after V lost 2 bases and J lost 2 bases. CDR3 protein: CASSLGPWGTGGAYEQYF. The CDR3 DNA reads TGTGCCAGCAGTTTAGGACCGTGGGGGACAGGCGGCGCCTACGAGCAGTACTTC. The full variable domain, rest sourced from reference TRBV28 and TRBJ2-7, is DVKVTQSSRYLVKRTGEKVFLECVQDMDHENMFWYRQDPGLGLRLIYFSYDVKMKEKGDIPEGYSVSREKKERFSLILESASTNQTSMYLCASSLGPWGTGGAYEQYFGPGTRLTVT.

V and J are TRBV27 and TRBJ1-2; weak D call: TRBD1 (5 bases). Germline CDR1 MNHEY, CDR2 SMNVEV (reference sequence). The CDR3 is 15 amino acids. V lost 6 bases and J 3 bases, leaving 17 bases between the germline ends. For the CDR3, the DNA is TGTGCCAGCAGGGGTTCTCAGGGATTTGACTATGGCTACACCTTC. It codes for CASRGSQGFDYGYTF.

V is TRBV14 and J is TRBJ1-6; D gene unclear. The CDR3 has 18 residues. V lost 1 base and J lost 10, with 23 bases in between. Germline V gene lookup returns CDR1 SGHDN and CDR2 FVKESK. CDR3 DNA sequence: TGTGCCAGCAGCCAAGCTTCCGGTGGTTGGGGAATAGGGTCACCCCTCCACTTT. This encodes CASSQASGGWGIGSPLHF.

The genes are TRBV7-9 and TRBJ1-1; a weak D match, TRBD1 (5 bases). Trimming pared 5 bases from V and 4 bases from J, leaving 23 bases between. CDR1 and CDR2 from the germline V gene are SEHNR and FQNEAQ (reference sequence). The CDR3 is 17 amino acids. The CDR3 region is CASSREALTGRSTEAFF. In DNA form, the CDR3 reads TGTGCCAGCAGCCGGGAAGCACTAACAGGACGTAGCACTGAAGCTTTCTTT.

V is TRBV20-1 and J is TRBJ2-5; no reliable D call. This CDR3 has 15 amino acids. V lost 3 bases and J 0 bases, leaving 14 bases between the germline ends. Per the germline V gene, CDR1 is DFQATT and CDR2 is SNEGSKA (reference sequence). CDR3 DNA: TGCAGTGCTAGTAAACTCGGGTCAAACCAAGAGACCCAGTACTTC. Protein: CSASKLGSNQETQYF.

This clone was counted a few times. This sequence joins TRBV7-9 and TRBJ1-2; D is undetermined. The germline gives CDR1 SEHNR, CDR2 FQNEAQ (reference sequence). The V and J ends lost 5 bases and 4 bases respectively, with 8 bases between them. This CDR3 has 12 amino acids. The CDR3 region has the DNA TGTGCCAGCAGCGACAAGAGCTATGGCTACACCTTC. This encodes CASSDKSYGYTF.

The V call is TRBV14, the J call TRBJ1-1; no clear D. The CDR3 has 17 amino acids. Trimming removed 1 base from V and 0 bases from J, with 15 bases in between. In germline, CDR1 is SGHDN, CDR2 FVKESK. This CDR3 reads CASSQVGWAGLNTEAFF. CDR3 coding DNA: TGTGCCAGCAGCCAAGTAGGGTGGGCAGGCCTGAACACTGAAGCTTTCTTT.

This chain links TRBV5-1 with TRBJ2-1; D gene ambiguous. The CDR3 is 15 residues long. V was cut by 0 bases and J by 5 bases, with 12 bases left in between. Germline loops: CDR1 SGHRS, CDR2 YFSETQ. CDR3 loop: CASSLGAAVNNEQFF. CDR3 sequence (DNA): TGCGCCAGCAGCTTGGGGGCGGCAGTAAACAATGAGCAGTTCTTC.

The gene calls are TRBV6-6 and TRBJ2-7; D call uncertain. The germline V gene encodes CDR1 MNHNY and CDR2 SVGAGI (reference sequence). V dropped 2 bases and J dropped 5 bases, with 7 bases sitting between them. This CDR3 has 12 residues. The CDR3 DNA sequence: TGTGCCAGCAGTTACAGGTTAAACGAGCAGTACTTC. Protein sequence: CASSYRLNEQYF.

This clone was recorded only once. The chain uses TRBV6-5 and TRBJ1-5; 7 positions agree with TRBD1. Germline loops: CDR1 MNHEY, CDR2 SVGAGI. The CDR3 contains 14 residues. With V trimmed by 6 bases and J by 4 bases, 6 bases remained unmatched. The CDR3 DNA follows: TGTGCCAGCAGACCGACAGGGACGAATCAGCCCCAGCATTTT. Translation gives CASRPTGTNQPQHF.

This sequence joins TRBV7-2 and TRBJ1-5; 9 bases match TRBD1. Germline V gene sequence: CDR1 SGHTA, CDR2 FQGNSA. This CDR3 is 15 amino acids long. The ends lost 1 base at V and 9 bases at J; junction bases unmatched: 7. The CDR3 DNA reads as TGTGCCAGCAGCTTAGAGGGGACAGGGCCTATGCCCCAGCATTTT. It translates to CASSLEGTGPMPQHF.

The J gene is TRBJ2-2, the V gene TRBV4-3; D unclear. Per germline, CDR1 LGHNA and CDR2 YSLEER. Trimming stripped 1 base from V and 1 base from J, with 7 bases between. CDR3 length: 15 amino acids. The CDR3 bases are TGCGCCAGCAGCCAAGCCCCCGGGAACACCGGGGAGCTGTTTTTT. Translated, it gives CASSQAPGNTGELFF.

This clone appeared a single time. The J gene is TRBJ2-3, the V gene TRBV19; D is possibly TRBD1 (5 bases). This CDR3 contains 15 residues. Germline V gives CDR1 LNHDA, CDR2 SQIVND (reference sequence). The V gene lost 2 bases and the J gene lost 1 base, with 10 bases spanning the gap. The CDR3 bases are TGTGCCAGTAGTATAAGACAGTTTGGCACAGATACGCAGTATTTT. Protein: CASSIRQFGTDTQYF.